This TCR beta chain was identified during a study of identifying expanded T cells in peripheral blood. The data were produced by immunoSEQ multiplex PCR, yet TCRdb's version contains in-frame clones alone and is incomplete. The sample consists of around 120,000 clones, around 88% of them appearing once. V gave up 7 bases and J gave up 3 bases, with 10 bases separating them. The CDR3 has 13 amino acids. Germline loops: CDR1 SGHTA, CDR2 FQGNSA. The source of this sequence is a person aged 18 to 75 in good health. The V call is TRBV7-2, the J call TRBJ2-1; maybe TRBD2 (6 bases). The source material was blood. The CDR3 spells CASKLASYNEQFF. Here the CDR3 DNA reads TGTGCCAGCAAACTAGCAAGCTACAATGAGCAGTTCTTC.